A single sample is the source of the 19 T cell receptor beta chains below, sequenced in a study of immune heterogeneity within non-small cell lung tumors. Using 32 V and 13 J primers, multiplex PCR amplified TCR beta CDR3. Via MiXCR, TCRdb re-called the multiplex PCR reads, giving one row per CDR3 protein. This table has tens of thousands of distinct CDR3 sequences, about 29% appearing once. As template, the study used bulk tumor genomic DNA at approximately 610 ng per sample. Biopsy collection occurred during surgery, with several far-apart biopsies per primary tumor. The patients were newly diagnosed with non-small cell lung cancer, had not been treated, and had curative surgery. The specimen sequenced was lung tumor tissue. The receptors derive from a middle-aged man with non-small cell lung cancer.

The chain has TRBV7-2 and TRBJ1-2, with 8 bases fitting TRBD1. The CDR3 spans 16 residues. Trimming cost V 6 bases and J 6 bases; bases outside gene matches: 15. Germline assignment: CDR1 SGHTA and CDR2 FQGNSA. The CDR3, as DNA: TGTGCCAGCAGAACTCGCCGGGACAGGCTTCTGGATGGCTACACCTTC. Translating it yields CASRTRRDRLLDGYTF.

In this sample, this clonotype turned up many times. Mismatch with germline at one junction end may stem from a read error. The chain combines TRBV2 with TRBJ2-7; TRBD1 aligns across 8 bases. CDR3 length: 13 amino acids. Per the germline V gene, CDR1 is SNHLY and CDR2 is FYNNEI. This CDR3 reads CASCDRGAYEQYF. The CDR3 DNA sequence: TGTGCCAGCTGTGACAGGGGTGCCTACGAGCAGTACTTC.

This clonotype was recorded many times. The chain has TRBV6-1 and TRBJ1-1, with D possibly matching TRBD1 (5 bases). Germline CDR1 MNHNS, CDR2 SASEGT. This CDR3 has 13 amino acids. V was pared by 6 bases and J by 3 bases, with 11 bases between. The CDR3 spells CASSPDRDTEAFF. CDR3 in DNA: TGTGCCAGCAGCCCTGACAGAGACACTGAAGCTTTCTTT.

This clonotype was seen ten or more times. The CDR3 DNA reads TGTGCCAGCAGCTTAAATAGCGCGGGGCCATACGAGCAGTACTTC. Translated, it gives CASSLNSAGPYEQYF. The gene calls are TRBV7-3 and TRBJ2-7, with a tentative D call TRBD2 (6 bases). The V end was cut by 1 base, the J end by 4 bases, with 14 bases between. CDR1 is SGHTA and CDR2 is FQGTGA in the germline V gene. This CDR3 has 15 residues.

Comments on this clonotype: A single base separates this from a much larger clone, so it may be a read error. DNA for the CDR3: TGTGCCAGCAGTCTTGGCGGGAGGAGTAATGAGCAGTTCTTC. Its protein product is CASSLGGRSNEQFF. The chain couples TRBV12-3 or TRBV12-4 to TRBJ2-1; TRBD2 agrees at 8 bases. The CDR3 sequence is 14 residues long. The trim removed 5 bases at V and 7 bases at J, leaving 7 bases unmatched.

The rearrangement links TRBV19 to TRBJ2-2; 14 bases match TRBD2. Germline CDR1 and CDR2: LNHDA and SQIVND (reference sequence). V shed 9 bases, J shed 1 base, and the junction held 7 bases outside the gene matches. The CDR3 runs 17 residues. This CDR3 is CASLGLAGALNTGELFF. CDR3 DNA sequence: TGTGCCAGCTTGGGACTAGCGGGAGCCCTGAACACCGGGGAGCTGTTTTTT.

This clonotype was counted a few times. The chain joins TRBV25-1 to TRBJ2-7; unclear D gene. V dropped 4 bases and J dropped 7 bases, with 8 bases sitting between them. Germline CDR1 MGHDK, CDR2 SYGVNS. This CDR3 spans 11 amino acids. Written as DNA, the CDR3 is TGTGCCAGCAGTGGGGCGCGGGAGCAGTACTTC. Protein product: CASSGAREQYF.

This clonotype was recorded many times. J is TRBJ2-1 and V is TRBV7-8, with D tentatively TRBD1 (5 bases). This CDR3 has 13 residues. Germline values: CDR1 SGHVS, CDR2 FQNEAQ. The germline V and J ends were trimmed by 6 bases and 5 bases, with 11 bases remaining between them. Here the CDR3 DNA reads TGTGCCAGCAGTCGTAGGGGTAACAATGAGCAGTTCTTC. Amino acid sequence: CASSRRGNNEQFF.

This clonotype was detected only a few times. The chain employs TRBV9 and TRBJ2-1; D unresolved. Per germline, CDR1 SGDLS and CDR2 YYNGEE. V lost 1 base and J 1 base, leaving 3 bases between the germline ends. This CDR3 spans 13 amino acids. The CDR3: CASSVMSYNEQFF. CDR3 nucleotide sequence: TGTGCCAGCAGCGTAATGTCCTACAATGAGCAGTTCTTC.

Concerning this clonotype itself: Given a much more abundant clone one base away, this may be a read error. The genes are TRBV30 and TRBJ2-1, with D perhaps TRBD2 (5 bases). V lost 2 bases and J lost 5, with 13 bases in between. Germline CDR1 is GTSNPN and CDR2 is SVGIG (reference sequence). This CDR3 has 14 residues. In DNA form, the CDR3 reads TGTGCCTGGAGTCAACTAGGGTTCGACAATGAGCAGTTCTTC. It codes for CAWSQLGFDNEQFF. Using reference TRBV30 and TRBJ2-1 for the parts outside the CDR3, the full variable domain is SQTIHQWPATLVQPVGSPLSLECTVEGTSNPNLYWYRQAAGRGLQLLFYSVGIGQISSEVPQNLSASRPQDRQFILSSKKLLLSDSGFYLCAWSQLGFDNEQFFGPGTRLTVL.

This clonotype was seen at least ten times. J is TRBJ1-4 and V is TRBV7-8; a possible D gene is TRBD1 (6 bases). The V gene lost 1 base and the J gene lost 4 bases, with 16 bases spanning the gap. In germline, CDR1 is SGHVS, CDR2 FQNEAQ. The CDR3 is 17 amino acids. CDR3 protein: CASSLDLHTGNNEKLFF. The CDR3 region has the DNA TGTGCCAGCAGCTTAGACCTGCATACAGGGAATAATGAAAAACTGTTTTTT.

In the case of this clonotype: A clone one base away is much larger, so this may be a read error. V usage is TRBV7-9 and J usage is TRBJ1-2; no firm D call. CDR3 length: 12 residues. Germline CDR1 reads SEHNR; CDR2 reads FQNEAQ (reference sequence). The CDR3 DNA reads TGTGCCAGCAGCTTGGATGACTATAGCTACACCTTC. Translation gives CASSLDDYSYTF.

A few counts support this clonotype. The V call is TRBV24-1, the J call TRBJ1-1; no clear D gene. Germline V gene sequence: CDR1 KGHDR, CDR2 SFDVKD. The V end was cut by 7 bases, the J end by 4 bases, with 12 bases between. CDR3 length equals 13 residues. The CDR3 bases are TGTGCCACCAGAAAGGGTATTAGCACTGAAGCTTTCTTT. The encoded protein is CATRKGISTEAFF.

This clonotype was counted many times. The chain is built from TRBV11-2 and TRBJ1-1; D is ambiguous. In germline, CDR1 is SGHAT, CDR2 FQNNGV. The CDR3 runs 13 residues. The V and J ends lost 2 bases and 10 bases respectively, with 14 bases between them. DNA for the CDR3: TGTGCCAGCAGCTTAAGTAAGGCCCTAGGAGCTTTCTTT. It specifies CASSLSKALGAFF.

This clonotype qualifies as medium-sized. CDR3 sequence: CATSDSYHYTF. The CDR3 DNA sequence: TGTGCCACCAGTGATTCGTATCACTACACCTTC. This rearrangement joins TRBV24-1 to TRBJ1-2; no clear D. CDR1 is KGHDR, CDR2 SFDVKD, per germline. V was shortened by 2 bases and J by 10 bases, with 7 bases between the two germline ends. There are 11 residues in the CDR3.

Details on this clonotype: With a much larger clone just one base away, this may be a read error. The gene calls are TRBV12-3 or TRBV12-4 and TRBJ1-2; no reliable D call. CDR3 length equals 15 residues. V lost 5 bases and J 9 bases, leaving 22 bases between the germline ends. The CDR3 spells CASSPGSTAGSSYTF. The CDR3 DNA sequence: TGTGCCAGCAGTCCGGGAAGTACAGCCGGGAGCAGCTACACCTTC.

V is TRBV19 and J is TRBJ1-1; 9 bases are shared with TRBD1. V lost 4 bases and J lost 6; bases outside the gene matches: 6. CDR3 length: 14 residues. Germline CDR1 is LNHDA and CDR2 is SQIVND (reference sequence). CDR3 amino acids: CASSRQGVTPEAFF. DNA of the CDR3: TGTGCCAGTAGTAGACAGGGGGTCACCCCTGAAGCTTTCTTT.

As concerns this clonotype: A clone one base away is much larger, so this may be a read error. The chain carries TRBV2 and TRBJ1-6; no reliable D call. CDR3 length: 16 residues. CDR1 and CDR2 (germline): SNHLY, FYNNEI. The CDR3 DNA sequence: TGTGCCAGCAGGTTCAGGCCGGGGTCCTATAATTCACCCATCCACTTT. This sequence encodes CASRFRPGSYNSPIHF.

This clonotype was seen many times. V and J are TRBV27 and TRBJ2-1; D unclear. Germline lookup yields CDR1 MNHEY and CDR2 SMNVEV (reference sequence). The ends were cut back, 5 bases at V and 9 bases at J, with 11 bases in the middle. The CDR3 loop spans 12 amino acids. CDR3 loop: CASSRMGSEQFF. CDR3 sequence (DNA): TGTGCCAGCAGTCGGATGGGTAGTGAGCAGTTCTTC.